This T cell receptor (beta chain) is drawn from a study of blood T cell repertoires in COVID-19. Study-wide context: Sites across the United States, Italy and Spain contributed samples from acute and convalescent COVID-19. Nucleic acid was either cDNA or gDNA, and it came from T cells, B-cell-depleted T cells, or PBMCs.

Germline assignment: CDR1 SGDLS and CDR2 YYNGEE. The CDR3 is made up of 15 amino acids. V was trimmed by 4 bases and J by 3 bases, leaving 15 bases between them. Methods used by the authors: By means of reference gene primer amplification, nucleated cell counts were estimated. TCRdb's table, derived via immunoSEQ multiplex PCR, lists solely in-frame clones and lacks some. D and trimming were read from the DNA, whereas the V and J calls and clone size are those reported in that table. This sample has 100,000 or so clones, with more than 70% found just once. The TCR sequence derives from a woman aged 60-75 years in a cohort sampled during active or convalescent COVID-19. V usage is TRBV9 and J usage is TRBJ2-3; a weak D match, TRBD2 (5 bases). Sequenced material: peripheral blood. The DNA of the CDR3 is TGTGCCAGCAGCCTTTGGGGAGATAATACAGATACGCAGTATTTT. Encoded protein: CASSLWGDNTDTQYF.